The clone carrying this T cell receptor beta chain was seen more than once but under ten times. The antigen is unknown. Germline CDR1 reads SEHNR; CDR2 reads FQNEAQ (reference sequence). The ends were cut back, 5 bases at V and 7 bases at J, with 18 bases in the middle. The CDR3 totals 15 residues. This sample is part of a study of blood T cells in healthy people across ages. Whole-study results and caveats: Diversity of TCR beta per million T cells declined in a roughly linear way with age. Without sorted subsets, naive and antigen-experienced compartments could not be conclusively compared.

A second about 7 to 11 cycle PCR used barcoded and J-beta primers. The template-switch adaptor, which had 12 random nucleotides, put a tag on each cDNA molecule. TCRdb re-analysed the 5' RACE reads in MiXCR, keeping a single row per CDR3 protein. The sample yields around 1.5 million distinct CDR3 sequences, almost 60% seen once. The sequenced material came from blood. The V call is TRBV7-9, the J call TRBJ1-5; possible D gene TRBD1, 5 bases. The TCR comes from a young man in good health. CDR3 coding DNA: TGTGCCAGCAGCGTGGGTCCTTCGGGGACCCAGCCCCAGCATTTT. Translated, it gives CASSVGPSGTQPQHF. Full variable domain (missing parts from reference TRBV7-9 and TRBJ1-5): DTGVSQNPRHKITKRGQNVTFRCDPISEHNRLYWYRQTLGQGPEFLTYFQNEAQLEKSRLLSDRFSAERPKGSFSTLEIQRTEQGDSAMYLCASSVGPSGTQPQHFGDGTRLSIL.